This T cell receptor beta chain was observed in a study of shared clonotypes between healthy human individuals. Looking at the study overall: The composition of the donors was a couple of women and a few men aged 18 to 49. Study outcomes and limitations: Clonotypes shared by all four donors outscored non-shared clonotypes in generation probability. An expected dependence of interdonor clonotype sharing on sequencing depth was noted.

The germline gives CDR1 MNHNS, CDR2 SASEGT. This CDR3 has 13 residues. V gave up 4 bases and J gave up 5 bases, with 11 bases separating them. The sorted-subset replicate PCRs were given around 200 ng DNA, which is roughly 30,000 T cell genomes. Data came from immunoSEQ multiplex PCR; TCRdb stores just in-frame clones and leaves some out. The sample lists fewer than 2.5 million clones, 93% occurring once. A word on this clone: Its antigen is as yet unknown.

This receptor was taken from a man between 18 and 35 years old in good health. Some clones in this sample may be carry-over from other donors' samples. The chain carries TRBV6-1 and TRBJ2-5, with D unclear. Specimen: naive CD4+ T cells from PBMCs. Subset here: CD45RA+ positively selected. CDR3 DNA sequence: TGTGCCAGCAGTGTCGGTCCTAGGGAGACCCAGTACTTC. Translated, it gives CASSVGPRETQYF.